This entry concerns a single T cell receptor (beta chain). The CDR3 runs to 14 residues. Germline V gene lookup returns CDR1 SGHRS and CDR2 YFSETQ. V was cut by 0 bases and J by 8 bases, with 12 bases left in between. This specimen comes from a study of blood T cell repertoires in COVID-19. Study background: Researchers got acute and convalescent COVID-19 samples from the United States, Italy and Spain.

Clones were read by immunoSEQ multiplex PCR, and TCRdb kept only the in-frame ones, dropping some. The sample gives 200,000 to 300,000 clones, approximately 80% of which show up once; 5.5% to 7.5% is in the top ten. Sequenced: peripheral blood. This TCR was sampled from a woman aged 55-69 years with active or convalescent COVID-19. The chain is built from TRBV5-1 and TRBJ2-1, with a weak D call TRBD2 (5 bases). The CDR3 DNA reads as TGCGCCAGCAGCTTGGTTTCCGGGGTGGATGAGCAGTTCTTC. This translates into CASSLVSGVDEQFF. The full variable domain, completed using reference TRBV5-1 and TRBJ2-1, is KAGVTQTPRYLIKTRGQQVTLSCSPISGHRSVSWYQQTPGQGLQFLFEYFSETQRNKGNFPGRFSGRQFSNSRSEMNVSTLELGDSALYLCASSLVSGVDEQFFGPGTRLTVL.